The 10 T cell receptor beta chains presented below share a single source sample, sequenced in a study of T cell clonotyping in hematopoietic cell transplantation. Using immunoSEQ multiplex PCR, the repertoire was profiled, and TCRdb retains in-frame clones only, with some absent. This table holds 15,000 or so clones, about nine tenths found once. The sequencing sample was made of peripheral blood mononuclear cells. These receptors all come from a man between 45 and 60 years old in good health. Some clones in this sample may be carry-over from other donors' samples.

This clone was counted once. The genes are TRBV5-1 and TRBJ1-6, with D maybe TRBD1 (6 bases). Germline V lookup: CDR1 SGHRS, CDR2 YFSETQ. Trimming took off 4 bases at V and 12 bases at J, with 20 bases between the two ends. The CDR3 extends over 15 amino acids. This CDR3 reads CASSPEGGSGIPLHF. The CDR3 DNA reads TGCGCCAGCAGCCCAGAAGGGGGATCGGGGATACCCCTCCACTTT.

V usage is TRBV5-1 and J usage is TRBJ1-6; D call uncertain. CDR3 length: 13 amino acids. The V gene lost 0 bases and the J gene lost 6 bases, with 4 bases spanning the gap. Germline V gene data show CDR1 as SGHRS and CDR2 as YFSETQ. The CDR3 sequence is CASSLDGNSPLHF. The CDR3 nucleotides are TGCGCCAGCAGCTTGGACGGTAATTCACCCCTCCACTTT.

The V gene is TRBV25-1, the J gene TRBJ1-5; 9 positions agree with TRBD1. This CDR3 comprises 13 residues. From germline, CDR1 is MGHDK and CDR2 SYGVNS. V lost 5 bases, J lost 6 bases, and 2 bases stayed unmatched. The CDR3 nucleotides are TGTGCCAGCAGTAAACAGGGGGCTCAGCCCCAGCATTTT. Amino acid sequence: CASSKQGAQPQHF.

The rearrangement joins TRBV29-1 to TRBJ1-3; 8 bases are shared with TRBD1. The CDR3 spans 14 residues. CDR1 SQVTM and CDR2 ANQGSEA come from the germline V gene. With 3 bases clipped from V and 7 bases from J, the junction kept 8 bases outside the gene matches. CDR3 nucleotides: TGCAGCGTTGATCGGGCAGGGGGCTTCAACACCATATATTTT. This gives the protein CSVDRAGGFNTIYF.

The rearrangement joins TRBV5-1 to TRBJ1-6, with D hard to call. V lost 0 bases, J lost 5 bases, and 9 bases lay in between. Germline CDR1 reads SGHRS; CDR2 reads YFSETQ. The length of the CDR3 is 15 residues. Here the CDR3 DNA reads TGCGCCAGCAGCTTGGGGGTACGGGATAATTCACCCCTCCACTTT. It encodes CASSLGVRDNSPLHF.

The chain joins TRBV11-2 to TRBJ2-3; D gene uncertain. CDR3 length: 16 amino acids. CDR1 is SGHAT, CDR2 FQNNGV, per germline. Trimming shortened V by 2 bases and J by 6 bases, and 18 bases separated the two germline ends. CDR3 amino acids: CASSLTWPVLRDTQYF. CDR3 DNA sequence: TGTGCCAGCAGCTTAACATGGCCGGTTTTGAGGGATACGCAGTATTTT.

The chain carries TRBV23-1 and TRBJ1-6; 9 positions agree with TRBD1. TRBV23-1 has ORF status, its function being uncertain. The CDR3 sequence is 19 residues long. The V segment lost 1 base and the J segment 4 bases; nucleotides outside the gene matches: 11. The CDR3 coding sequence is TGCGCCAGCAGTCAATTGGGACAGGGCCCTACTAATTATAATTCACCCCTCCACTTT. As protein: CASSQLGQGPTNYNSPLHF.

The J gene is TRBJ2-7, the V gene TRBV4-2; the D is unclear. Germline CDR1 reads LGHNA; CDR2 reads YNFKEQ. Trimming shortened V by 1 base and J by 0 bases, and 10 bases separated the two germline ends. This CDR3 has 15 amino acids. The CDR3 DNA reads as TGTGCCAGCAGCCAAGGGGCGACGACCTCCTACGAGCAGTACTTC. It translates to CASSQGATTSYEQYF.

The gene calls are TRBV19 and TRBJ2-5, with D possibly TRBD2 on 5 matching bases. The germline gives CDR1 LNHDA, CDR2 SQIVND (reference sequence). This CDR3 spans 15 amino acids. Trimming cost V 4 bases and J 2 bases, with 14 bases left between them. CDR3 amino acids: CASSSLGRGQETQYF. The CDR3 DNA is TGTGCCAGTAGTAGCCTAGGAAGAGGGCAAGAGACCCAGTACTTC.

This chain uses TRBV30 with TRBJ1-5; tentatively, D is TRBD1 (6 bases). The CDR3 contains 12 residues. The V gene lost 5 bases and the J gene lost 7 bases, with 12 bases spanning the gap. Germline CDR1 reads GTSNPN; CDR2 reads SVGIG (reference sequence). For the CDR3, the DNA is TGTGCCTGGGGACAGCACCGGCAGCCCCAGCATTTT. Residues: CAWGQHRQPQHF.